Given below is one T cell receptor (beta chain) in context. The target antigen is unknown. V dropped 3 bases and J dropped 5 bases, with 10 bases sitting between them. This CDR3 comprises 13 residues. The germline V gene encodes CDR1 LNHDA and CDR2 SQIVND (reference sequence). The entry originates in a study of cytomegalovirus exposure and HLA in healthy donors. General observations from the study: Links to common viral pathogens appeared, in a later analysis, for several of the most significant clusters. Within a later analysis, the majority of CMV-associated TCR beta chains appeared HLA-restricted. In a later analysis, HLA-associated TCR beta chains were more clonally expanded than equally common others.

The PCR made use of 60 Vbeta and 13 Jbeta primers. Sequencing used immunoSEQ multiplex PCR; TCRdb keeps in-frame clones, though not all of them. This sample yields 200,000 or so clones, of which 70% to 80% are seen a single time; approximately 0.39% belongs to the top ten. This chain uses TRBV19 with TRBJ2-5, with D perhaps TRBD1 (6 bases). This receptor was obtained from a male donor in good health and CMV-seropositive. Sequenced sample: PBMCs. CDR3 bases: TGTGCCAGTAGTATGGGGGCGAAGGAGACCCAGTACTTC. Residues: CASSMGAKETQYF. Supplemented by reference TRBV19 and TRBJ2-5, the full variable domain reads DGGITQSPKYLFRKEGQNVTLSCEQNLNHDAMYWYRQDPGQGLRLIYYSQIVNDFQKGDIAEGYSVSREKKESFPLTVTSAQKNPTAFYLCASSMGAKETQYFGPGTRLLVL.